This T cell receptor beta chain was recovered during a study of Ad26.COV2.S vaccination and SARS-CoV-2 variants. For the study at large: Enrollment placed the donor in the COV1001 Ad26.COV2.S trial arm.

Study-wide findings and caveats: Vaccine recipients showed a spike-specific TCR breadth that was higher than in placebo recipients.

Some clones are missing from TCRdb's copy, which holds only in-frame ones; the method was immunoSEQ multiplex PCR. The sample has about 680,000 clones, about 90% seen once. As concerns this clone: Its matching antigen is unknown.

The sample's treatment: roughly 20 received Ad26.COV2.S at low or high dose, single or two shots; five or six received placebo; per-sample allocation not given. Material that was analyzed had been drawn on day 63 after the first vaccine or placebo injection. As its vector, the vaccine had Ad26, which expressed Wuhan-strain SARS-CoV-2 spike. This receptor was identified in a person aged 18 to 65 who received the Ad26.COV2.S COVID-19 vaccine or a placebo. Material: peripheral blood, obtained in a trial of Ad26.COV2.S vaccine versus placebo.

CDR3: CASSQGQSYGYTF. As DNA, the CDR3 is TGTGCCAGCTCCCAGGGACAGTCCTATGGCTACACCTTC. The genes are TRBV18 and TRBJ1-2; 7 positions match TRBD1. The germline CDR1 and CDR2 sequences are KGHSH and LQKENI. The J segment lost 4 bases and the V segment lost 6 bases, leaving 5 bases of the junction unmatched. The CDR3 is 13 residues long. The entire variable domain, with the rest obtained from reference TRBV18 and TRBJ1-2, is as follows: NAGVMQNPRHLVRRRGQEARLRCSPMKGHSHVYWYRQLPEEGLKFMVYLQKENIIDESGMPKERFSAEFPKEGPSILRIQQVVRGDSAAYFCASSQGQSYGYTFGSGTRLTVV.